The 5 T cell receptor beta chains listed next were all sequenced from one sample in a study of blood T cells in healthy people across ages. It was with a sample-barcoded 5' primer and a J-beta primer mix that a second PCR of about 7 to 12 cycles was run. TCRdb ran MiXCR on the 5' RACE reads and lists one entry per CDR3 protein. The sample records hundreds of thousands of distinct CDR3 sequences, approximately 50% being singletons. Specimen: blood. The receptors derive from a woman aged 55-69 years in good health.

This clonotype was seen at least ten times. CDR3 sequence (DNA): TGCGCCAGCAAGGTGGGGGACACTGAAGCTTTCTTT. This gives the protein CASKVGDTEAFF. The rearrangement links TRBV5-1 to TRBJ1-1, with a possible D match to TRBD1 (5 bases). V was clipped by 6 bases and J by 3 bases, with 9 bases between them. Germline values: CDR1 SGHRS, CDR2 YFSETQ. This CDR3 comprises 12 residues.

With regard to this clonotype: Here the CDR3 omits its conserved ending phenylalanine or tryptophan, so a read error is the likely source. This rearrangement joins TRBV27 to TRBJ1-1, with 8 bases lining up with TRBD1. Looked up from germline, CDR1 is MNHEY and CDR2 is SMNVEV (reference sequence). The ends lost 5 bases at V and 1 base at J; junction bases unmatched: 9. This CDR3 region has 16 residues. CDR3 amino acids: CASSPSRGHTNTEAFL. CDR3 nucleotides: TGTGCCAGCAGTCCGTCCAGGGGGCACACGAACACTGAAGCTTTCTTG.

The rearrangement links TRBV6-6 to TRBJ1-1; TRBD1 is a possible D gene (6 bases). CDR1 is MNHNY, CDR2 SVGAGI, per germline (reference sequence). This CDR3 region has 15 residues. Between the trimmed V and J ends, which lost 6 bases and 1 base, there was a span of 15 bases. The CDR3 DNA is TGTGCCAGCAGCACCGCAGGGGCCACGAACACTGAAGCTTTCTTT. The encoded protein is CASSTAGATNTEAFF.

At least ten counts were recorded for this clonotype. The rearrangement joins TRBV7-2 to TRBJ2-1; D may be TRBD1 or TRBD2 (5 bases each). Between the trimmed V and J ends, which lost 5 bases and 1 base, there was a span of 9 bases. The CDR3 totals 14 residues. Germline CDR1 reads SGHTA; CDR2 reads FQGNSA. CDR3 coding DNA: TGTGCCAGCAGCCGTGGGGGATCCTACAATGAGCAGTTCTTC. Its translation: CASSRGGSYNEQFF.

This chain links TRBV5-5 with TRBJ2-3; D is possibly TRBD2 (5 bases). V was cut by 1 base and J by 2 bases, with 11 bases left in between. The germline CDR1 and CDR2 sequences are SGHKS and YYEKEE (reference sequence). This CDR3 has 15 residues. The CDR3 nucleotides are TGTGCCAGCAGCTTGATCGACTACTCCACAGATACGCAGTATTTT. Translation: CASSLIDYSTDTQYF.